Described below is a single T cell receptor beta chain sequence and its context. What it recognizes is unknown. Clones were sequenced by immunoSEQ multiplex PCR, and TCRdb holds only the in-frame ones, with some missing. The sample records tens of thousands of clones, roughly 90% being singletons. The sample belongs to a study of graft-versus-host responses after intestinal transplantation. Across the study: Each transplant was multivisceral, liver-intestinal, or isolated intestinal. Anti-thymocyte globulin induction, then tacrolimus and steroids for around 3 years, went to all recipients. Study observations and caveats: With peak circulating GvH clone levels came an association with early post-transplant HvG declines. Recipient marrow contained GvH clones, some of which appeared first in ileum or blood.

The V end lost 2 bases, the J end lost 5 bases, and 15 bases lay between the germline ends. Germline V gene sequence: CDR1 GTSNPN, CDR2 SVGIG (reference sequence). There are 14 residues in the CDR3. Sequenced material: unstimulated CD8+ T cells sorted from spleen or lymph node cells, taken before intestinal transplant. The chain couples TRBV30 to TRBJ2-5, with D perhaps matching TRBD2 (6 bases). This sequence was found in a human donor who received an intestinal transplant. The CDR3 sequence is CAWSLGGQMETQYF. CDR3 DNA: TGTGCCTGGAGTCTCGGAGGGCAGATGGAGACCCAGTACTTC.